The TCR beta chain described here comes from a study of shared clonotypes between healthy human individuals. TCRdb's copy holds only in-frame clones and misses some; the assay was immunoSEQ multiplex PCR. The sample gives fewer than 600,000 clones, 70% to 80% of which show up once; about 12% is in the top ten. V gave up 1 base and J gave up 0 bases; unmatched junction bases: 4. The CDR3 runs 15 residues. Per germline, CDR1 GTSNPN and CDR2 SVGIG (reference sequence). The V call is TRBV30, the J call TRBJ2-7, with 9 bases identical to TRBD1. The specimen sequenced was PBMCs. This TCR derives from a woman in her thirties or forties in good health. Some clones in this sample may be carry-over from other donors' samples. The CDR3 region is CAWSGTGGASYEQYF. The CDR3, as DNA: TGTGCCTGGAGTGGAACAGGGGGCGCCTCCTACGAGCAGTACTTC.